This T cell receptor (beta chain) was obtained from a study of T-cell reconstitution after alpha-beta-depleted transplantation in children. Trimming stripped 3 bases from V and 3 bases from J, with 18 bases between. CDR3 size: 16 residues. CDR1 is DFQATT, CDR2 SNEGSKA, per germline (reference sequence). A TCRbeta library incorporating unique molecular identifiers was prepared. TCRdb re-called the PCR reads through MiXCR, storing one row per CDR3 protein. The data contain some 520,000 distinct CDR3 sequences, 32% of them singletons. V and J are TRBV20-1 and TRBJ1-3; TRBD1 is a possible D gene (5 bases). This TCR derives from a human donor who donated a stem cell graft to a child with aplastic anemia. Sequencing used PBMCs from the stem cell graft donor, obtained from the stem cell graft. The CDR3 here is CSASSRSGKIGNTIYF. DNA of the CDR3: TGCAGTGCTAGCTCACGATCAGGGAAGATTGGAAACACCATATATTTT.